A single sample gave rise to the 25 T cell receptor beta chains below, sequenced in a study of Ad26.COV2.S vaccination and SARS-CoV-2 variants. Using immunoSEQ multiplex PCR, the repertoire was profiled, and TCRdb retains in-frame clones only, with some absent. This sample has over 250,000 clones; more than 75% occur once, and the top ten carry around 3%. Indicated treatment: around 19 received Ad26.COV2.S at low or high dose, single or two shots; about 5 received placebo; per-sample allocation not given. Material that was analyzed had been drawn on day 63 after the first vaccine or placebo injection. The specimen comprised peripheral blood, sampled in a trial of Ad26.COV2.S vaccine versus placebo. All receptors derive from a person between 18 and 65 years old who received the Ad26.COV2.S COVID-19 vaccine or a placebo.

The rearrangement joins TRBV9 to TRBJ2-3; 9 positions match TRBD1. This CDR3 is 14 amino acids long. Germline loops: CDR1 SGDLS, CDR2 YYNGEE. Trimming took 4 bases from V and 5 from J; bases not matched to a gene: 5. This CDR3 is CASSPTGGRDTQYF. CDR3 sequence (DNA): TGTGCCAGCAGCCCCACAGGGGGCAGAGATACGCAGTATTTT.

This clone was seen a handful of times. The chain links TRBV19 to TRBJ1-2, with TRBD1 matching 9 bases. The junction had 10 bases not matched to a gene; V was cut back by 5 bases and J by 12 bases. The CDR3 is 13 amino acids. Germline CDR1 is LNHDA and CDR2 is SQIVND (reference sequence). The CDR3 sequence: CASSSGTGNLHTF. The DNA of the CDR3 is TGTGCCAGTAGTTCCGGGACAGGGAATTTGCACACCTTC. Full variable domain (outside the CDR3, taken from reference TRBV19 and TRBJ1-2): DGGITQSPKYLFRKEGQNVTLSCEQNLNHDAMYWYRQDPGQGLRLIYYSQIVNDFQKGDIAEGYSVSREKKESFPLTVTSAQKNPTAFYLCASSSGTGNLHTFGSGTRLTVV.

The chain is built from TRBV7-2 and TRBJ2-7, with 8 nucleotides matching TRBD1. This CDR3 has 16 residues. The germline CDR1 and CDR2 sequences are SGHTA and FQGNSA. V lost 3 bases, J lost 3 bases, and 10 bases stayed unmatched. The CDR3 region has the DNA TGTGCCAGCAGCTTCCAATACGGGACAGGACTCTACGAGCAGTACTTC. Its translation: CASSFQYGTGLYEQYF.

A single count supports this clone. The chain is built from TRBV13 and TRBJ2-1, with 9 bases matching TRBD1. Germline lookup yields CDR1 PRHDT and CDR2 FYEKMQ (reference sequence). The CDR3 extends over 16 amino acids. V lost 5 bases to trimming and J lost 7 bases; unmatched junction nucleotides: 12. The CDR3 region is CASSASGQGSGNEQFF. The CDR3 DNA sequence: TGTGCCAGCAGCGCCTCGGGACAGGGTTCTGGGAATGAGCAGTTCTTC.

This clone was seen more than once but under ten times. The chain employs TRBV5-4 and TRBJ1-1; possibly TRBD1 for D (5 bases). The germline V gene encodes CDR1 SGHNT and CDR2 YYREEE (reference sequence). This CDR3 region has 12 residues. With 3 bases removed from V and 4 bases from J, the gap between germline ends came to 7 bases. CDR3 sequence reads: CASSWGITEAFF. The CDR3 nucleotides are TGTGCCAGCAGCTGGGGGATCACTGAAGCTTTCTTT.

The chain is built from TRBV21-1 and TRBJ2-7; the D call of TRBD2 is as the table states it, not checked on the DNA. TRBV21-1 is tagged as a pseudogene. The CDR3 covers 13 residues. The CDR3 coding sequence is TGTGCCAGCAGCAAAAGGAGGGACTACGAGCAGTACTTC. Its translation is CASSKRRDYEQYF.

This chain joins TRBV6-5 and TRBJ2-2; D is unclear. Trimming stripped 5 bases from V and 0 bases from J, with 10 bases between. The germline V gene has CDR1 MNHEY and CDR2 SVGAGI. The length of the CDR3 is 15 residues. This CDR3 is CASSPYHSNTGELFF. DNA for the CDR3: TGTGCCAGCAGTCCATACCACTCGAACACCGGGGAGCTGTTTTTT.

The genes are TRBV27 and TRBJ1-3; possible D gene TRBD1, 5 bases. V lost 6 bases and J lost 3, with 24 bases in between. The CDR3 totals 18 residues. Germline assignment: CDR1 MNHEY and CDR2 SMNVEV (reference sequence). The CDR3 region is CASSPLPSAGIYGNTIYF. The CDR3 nucleotides read TGTGCCAGCAGCCCTCTCCCATCGGCAGGGATATATGGAAACACCATATATTTT.

In regard to this clone: At one end the junction does not follow the germline gene, possibly because of a read error. The chain carries TRBV11-1 and TRBJ1-1, with 7 bases fitting TRBD1. The CDR3 has 13 residues. The germline V gene has CDR1 SGHAT and CDR2 FQDESV (reference sequence). CDR3 in amino acids: CASSWGQNSEAFF. CDR3 DNA: TGTGCCAGCAGCTGGGGACAGAACTCTGAAGCTTTCTTT. Supplemented by reference TRBV11-1 and TRBJ1-1, the full variable domain reads EAEVAQSPRYKITEKSQAVAFWCDPISGHATLYWYRQILGQGPELLVQFQDESVVDDSQLPKDRFSAERLKGVDSTLKIQPAELGDSAMYLCASSWGQNSEAFFGQGTRLTVV.

This chain links TRBV29-1 with TRBJ2-1; the match to TRBD2 covers 8 bases. The CDR3 is 15 amino acids. V shed 8 bases, J shed 4 bases, and the junction held 13 bases outside the gene matches. The V gene's germline CDR1 is SQVTM and CDR2 ANQGSEA. The CDR3 loop reads CSTNYLAGQYNEQFF. DNA of the CDR3: TGCAGCACAAACTACTTAGCGGGGCAATACAATGAGCAGTTCTTC.

This clone was observed once. The CDR3 nucleotides are TGTGCCAGCAGCGTAGCTCCAGCGGGGGGGACCTACGAGCAGTACTTC. Its protein is CASSVAPAGGTYEQYF. The J gene is TRBJ2-7, the V gene TRBV9, with TRBD2 matching 10 bases. V was pared by 0 bases and J by 2 bases, with 5 bases of the junction left unmatched. The CDR3 is 16 residues long. Germline V gives CDR1 SGDLS, CDR2 YYNGEE. Filled out from reference TRBV9 and TRBJ2-7, the complete variable domain reads DSGVTQTPKHLITATGQRVTLRCSPRSGDLSVYWYQQSLDQGLQFLIQYYNGEERAKGNILERFSAQQFPDLHSELNLSSLELGDSALYFCASSVAPAGGTYEQYFGPGTRLTVT.

The CDR3, as DNA: TGTGCCATCAGTCAGGACAGGGGATCTGGAAACACCATATATTTT. Protein: CAISQDRGSGNTIYF. This chain links TRBV10-3 with TRBJ1-3; 9 positions match TRBD1. The CDR3 covers 15 residues. J gave up 1 base and V 5 bases, and 3 bases lay outside the gene matches. Germline assignment: CDR1 ENHRY and CDR2 SYGVKD.

V usage is TRBV19 and J usage is TRBJ2-1; unclear D gene. The CDR3 covers 16 residues. V was shortened by 3 bases and J by 2 bases, with 14 bases between the two germline ends. The germline V gene encodes CDR1 LNHDA and CDR2 SQIVND (reference sequence). The CDR3 reads CASSMPLVWTYNEQFF. The CDR3 DNA sequence: TGTGCCAGTAGTATGCCTCTAGTTTGGACCTACAATGAGCAGTTCTTC.

This chain links TRBV6-2 or TRBV6-3 with TRBJ2-1; 11 nucleotides agree with TRBD1. CDR1 is MNHEY and CDR2 is SVGEGT in the germline V gene. V lost 5 bases, J lost 10 bases, and 7 bases stayed unmatched. The CDR3 is made up of 14 amino acids. This CDR3 is CASSPDRGLFEQFF. The CDR3 DNA follows: TGTGCCAGCAGTCCGGACAGGGGGCTGTTCGAGCAGTTCTTC.

In regard to this clone: Other DNA variants within this sample encode the same CDR3. The V gene is TRBV6-5, the J gene TRBJ1-3; 9 positions match TRBD1. The CDR3 has 13 residues. V lost 6 bases, J lost 4 bases, and 1 base stayed unmatched. The germline V gene encodes CDR1 MNHEY and CDR2 SVGAGI. CDR3 region: CASRGTGGNTIYF. Here the CDR3 DNA reads TGTGCCAGCAGAGGGACAGGGGGAAACACCATATATTTT.

The chain links TRBV3-1 (or the pseudogene TRBV3-2) to TRBJ2-1; D is perhaps TRBD2 (7 bases). CDR1 is LGHDT and CDR2 is YNNKEL in the germline V gene (reference sequence). The CDR3 length is 13 residues. V lost 4 bases to trimming and J lost 9 bases, with 13 bases between them. The CDR3 nucleotides are TGTGCCAGCAGCCTCGGGGGGCGCGGTGAGCAGTTCTTC. Translation gives CASSLGGRGEQFF.

This clone has just a few counts. The V gene is TRBV4-3, the J gene TRBJ2-3; TRBD2 aligns across 15 bases. The V and J ends lost 5 bases and 0 bases, in that order; junction bases with no gene match: 3. The germline V gene has CDR1 LGHNA and CDR2 YSLEER. The CDR3 is 17 residues long. CDR3 nucleotide sequence: TGCGCCAGCAGCTTGGGACTAGCGGGGGGAAGCACAGATACGCAGTATTTT. It translates to CASSLGLAGGSTDTQYF.

V usage is TRBV27 and J usage is TRBJ1-5; no clear D. Germline loops: CDR1 MNHEY, CDR2 SMNVEV (reference sequence). V gave up 4 bases and J gave up 6 bases, with 16 bases separating them. CDR3 length equals 15 residues. CDR3 residues: CASSSGPSAGQPQHF. In nucleotides, the CDR3 is TGTGCCAGCAGTTCCGGGCCTAGCGCAGGTCAGCCCCAGCATTTT.

The rearrangement uses TRBV5-1 and TRBJ2-1; 9 bases match TRBD2. In germline, CDR1 is SGHRS, CDR2 YFSETQ. This CDR3 region has 18 residues. The V and J ends lost 0 bases and 4 bases, in that order; junction bases with no gene match: 11. CDR3: CASSLDPAGGSYYNEQFF. The DNA of the CDR3 is TGCGCCAGCAGCTTGGACCCAGCGGGAGGTTCCTATTACAATGAGCAGTTCTTC.

This sequence joins TRBV6-5 and TRBJ1-5; 8 bases are shared with TRBD1. Trimming removed 5 bases from V and 3 bases from J; junction bases left unmatched: 3. The CDR3 sequence is 14 residues long. Germline V gives CDR1 MNHEY, CDR2 SVGAGI. CDR3 bases: TGTGCCAGCAGTAAGGACAGGGACAATCAGCCCCAGCATTTT. Encoded protein: CASSKDRDNQPQHF.

The chain joins TRBV2 to TRBJ1-1, with D uncertain. The CDR3 is 15 residues long. In germline, CDR1 is SNHLY, CDR2 FYNNEI. The V and J ends lost 3 bases and 5 bases respectively, with 16 bases between them. CDR3 loop: CASSDNTAQWTEAFF. The CDR3 DNA follows: TGTGCCAGCAGTGATAATACAGCGCAATGGACTGAAGCTTTCTTT. The full variable domain, in which reference TRBV2 and TRBJ1-1 provide the parts outside the CDR3, is EPEVTQTPSHQVTQMGQEVILRCVPISNHLYFYWYRQILGQKVEFLVSFYNNEISEKSEIFDDQFSVERPDGSNFTLKIRSTKLEDSAMYFCASSDNTAQWTEAFFGQGTRLTVV.

The V gene is TRBV3-1 (or the pseudogene TRBV3-2), the J gene TRBJ2-1, with TRBD2 matching 8 bases. With 0 bases clipped from V and 8 bases from J, the junction kept 6 bases outside the gene matches. Germline CDR1 is LGHDT and CDR2 is YNNKEL (reference sequence). The CDR3 sequence is 15 residues long. The chain's CDR3 is CASSQEGLGLHEQFF. The CDR3 nucleotides read TGTGCCAGCAGCCAAGAGGGACTAGGCCTGCATGAGCAGTTCTTC.

The CDR3 region has the DNA TGTGCCAGCAGCTCCGGCCTGGGGCTGGGAGAAAAACTGTTTTTT. Its protein is CASSSGLGLGEKLFF. The chain recombines TRBV7-9 with TRBJ1-4; possible D gene TRBD1, 5 bases. The CDR3 covers 15 residues. Germline assignment: CDR1 SEHNR and CDR2 FQNEAQ (reference sequence). Deletions cut 4 bases from V and 8 bases from J, with 17 bases between.

The chain carries TRBV3-1 (or the pseudogene TRBV3-2) and TRBJ1-2; D is perhaps TRBD1 (6 bases). With 1 base removed from V and 3 bases from J, the gap between germline ends came to 21 bases. CDR1 and CDR2 from the germline V gene are LGHDT and YNNKEL (reference sequence). This CDR3 is 18 amino acids long. For the CDR3, the DNA is TGTGCCAGCAGCCAAGGGATAAAACAGGGATTACGAGACTATGGCTACACCTTC. It translates to CASSQGIKQGLRDYGYTF.

CDR3 loop: CATSDLPPSPATYEQYF. CDR3 sequence (DNA): TGTGCCACCAGTGATTTGCCCCCAAGCCCCGCTACCTACGAGCAGTACTTC. V is TRBV24-1 and J is TRBJ2-7; D is unresolved. V was clipped by 0 bases and J by 2 bases, with 16 bases between them. Germline V lookup: CDR1 KGHDR, CDR2 SFDVKD. The CDR3 totals 17 residues.